These T cell receptor beta chains were read from a single sample in a study of vaccination and CD4 T cells after COVID-19. Their antigens remain unidentified. TCRdb reprocessed the PCR reads via MiXCR and lists one record per CDR3 protein. The top ten hold roughly 36% of the sample, which has about 5,000 distinct CDR3 sequences, about 57% seen once. Sequencing input: CD4+ T cells from blood, cultured in vitro. The receptors were sampled from a human donor who had recovered from COVID-19. Both conserved end residues are part of each CDR3. The D gene is left open where the match is weak. The size of a clone is reported for some rows only, either as once, few or many, or as a class for expanded clones.

CDR3 length: 12
V gene: TRBV20-1
D gene: TRBD1
clone size: .
J gene: TRBJ2-7
CDR3 protein: CSAGQGRVQQYF
CDR3 DNA: TGCAGTGCTGGACAGGGGCGGGTCCAGCAGTACTTC

CDR3 length: 14
V gene: TRBV10-1
D gene: TRBD1
clone size: .
J gene: TRBJ2-7
CDR3 protein: CASSGTGSSYEQYF
CDR3 DNA: TGCGCCAGCAGTGGGACAGGGAGCTCCTACGAGCAGTACTTC

CDR3 length: 13
V gene: TRBV6-5
D gene: .
clone size: .
J gene: TRBJ1-2
CDR3 protein: CASSYGDSYGYTF
CDR3 DNA: TGTGCCAGCAGTTACGGTGACAGCTATGGCTACACCTTC

CDR3 length: 14
V gene: TRBV28
D gene: .
clone size: .
J gene: TRBJ1-5
CDR3 protein: CASSLLVGDQPQHF
CDR3 DNA: TGTGCCAGCAGTTTATTGGTCGGGGATCAGCCCCAGCATTTT

CDR3 length: 13
V gene: TRBV6-1
D gene: .
clone size: .
J gene: TRBJ1-1
CDR3 protein: CAISPGANTEAFF
CDR3 DNA: TGTGCCATCAGTCCGGGGGCAAACACTGAAGCTTTCTTT

CDR3 length: 13
V gene: TRBV20-1
D gene: TRBD1
clone size: few
J gene: TRBJ1-5
CDR3 protein: CSPARTGRQPQHF
CDR3 DNA: TGCAGTCCGGCCAGGACAGGCCGACAGCCCCAGCATTTT

CDR3 length: 13
V gene: TRBV7-3
D gene: TRBD1
clone size: .
J gene: TRBJ1-1
CDR3 protein: CASSSQGDTEAFF
CDR3 DNA: TGTGCCAGCAGCTCCCAGGGGGACACTGAAGCTTTCTTT

CDR3 length: 12
V gene: TRBV6-1
D gene: TRBD1
clone size: few
J gene: TRBJ1-2
CDR3 protein: CASSTTGDGYTF
CDR3 DNA: TGTGCCAGCAGTACTACAGGGGACGGCTACACCTTC

CDR3 length: 14
V gene: TRBV20-1
D gene: .
clone size: .
J gene: TRBJ2-2
CDR3 protein: CSASGGQNTGELFF
CDR3 DNA: TGCAGTGCTAGCGGGGGGCAAAACACCGGGGAGCTGTTTTTT

CDR3 length: 13
V gene: TRBV6-1
D gene: .
clone size: few
J gene: TRBJ1-6
CDR3 protein: CASKREHNSPLHF
CDR3 DNA: TGTGCCAGCAAGCGGGAGCATAATTCACCCCTCCACTTT

CDR3 length: 14
V gene: TRBV20-1
D gene: .
clone size: .
J gene: TRBJ2-7
CDR3 protein: CSARESYSGYEQYF
CDR3 DNA: TGCAGTGCTAGAGAGTCCTACTCAGGGTACGAGCAGTACTTC

CDR3 length: 14
V gene: TRBV24-1
D gene: .
clone size: .
J gene: TRBJ2-7
CDR3 protein: CAGAVTPVWDEQYF
CDR3 DNA: TGTGCCGGGGCCGTGACACCCGTGTGGGACGAGCAGTACTTC

CDR3 length: 15
V gene: TRBV7-9
D gene: .
clone size: .
J gene: TRBJ1-2
CDR3 protein: CASSLIGTPTYGYTF
CDR3 DNA: TGTGCCAGCAGCTTAATAGGGACCCCTACGTATGGCTACACCTTC

CDR3 length: 14
V gene: TRBV7-9
D gene: .
clone size: .
J gene: TRBJ1-2
CDR3 protein: CASSSRGPGEYYTF
CDR3 DNA: TGTGCCAGCAGCTCCCGAGGTCCAGGGGAATACTACACCTTC

CDR3 length: 14
V gene: TRBV20-1
D gene: .
clone size: .
J gene: TRBJ1-5
CDR3 protein: CSAREGTGYQPQHF
CDR3 DNA: TGCAGTGCTAGAGAGGGGACGGGGTATCAGCCCCAGCATTTT

CDR3 length: 12
V gene: TRBV20-1
D gene: .
clone size: once
J gene: TRBJ1-2
CDR3 protein: CSAPQGNYGHTF
CDR3 DNA: TGCAGTGCTCCTCAGGGAAACTATGGCCACACCTTC

CDR3 length: 16
V gene: TRBV20-1
D gene: .
clone size: .
J gene: TRBJ1-1
CDR3 protein: CSARDSGRGSGTEAFF
CDR3 DNA: TGCAGTGCTAGAGACTCGGGTCGGGGTTCGGGGACTGAAGCTTTCTTT

CDR3 length: 12
V gene: TRBV20-1
D gene: .
clone size: few
J gene: TRBJ2-7
CDR3 protein: CSAEGGSYEQYF
CDR3 DNA: TGCAGTGCTGAGGGGGGTAGTTACGAGCAGTACTTC

CDR3 length: 14
V gene: TRBV7-2
D gene: .
clone size: .
J gene: TRBJ1-6
CDR3 protein: CASSVKGMGSPLHF
CDR3 DNA: TGTGCCAGCAGCGTCAAGGGAATGGGTTCACCCCTCCACTTT

CDR3 length: 13
V gene: TRBV15
D gene: TRBD1
clone size: .
J gene: TRBJ2-7
CDR3 protein: CATSRDRTYEQYF
CDR3 DNA: TGTGCCACCAGCCGGGACAGGACCTACGAGCAGTACTTC

CDR3 length: 12
V gene: TRBV20-1
D gene: .
clone size: few
J gene: TRBJ1-2
CDR3 protein: CSARAGSYGYTF
CDR3 DNA: TGCAGTGCTAGAGCTGGTTCCTATGGCTACACCTTC

CDR3 length: 13
V gene: TRBV25-1
D gene: TRBD1
clone size: .
J gene: TRBJ1-2
CDR3 protein: CASRQGIAYGYTF
CDR3 DNA: TGTGCCAGCAGACAGGGGATTGCCTATGGCTACACCTTC

CDR3 length: 13
V gene: TRBV7-9
D gene: .
clone size: few
J gene: TRBJ1-2
CDR3 protein: CASSLGRTYGYTF
CDR3 DNA: TGTGCCAGCAGCTTAGGCCGGACCTATGGCTACACCTTC

CDR3 length: 16
V gene: TRBV20-1
D gene: TRBD1
clone size: .
J gene: TRBJ1-6
CDR3 protein: CSARRGRGLNNSPLHF
CDR3 DNA: TGCAGTGCTAGAAGGGGGCGGGGGCTGAATAATTCACCCCTCCACTTT

CDR3 length: 16
V gene: TRBV20-1
D gene: .
clone size: few
J gene: TRBJ1-2
CDR3 protein: CSATPWGRPHSYGYTF
CDR3 DNA: TGCAGTGCTACCCCTTGGGGCCGACCTCATTCCTATGGCTACACCTTC

CDR3 length: 12
V gene: TRBV7-2
D gene: .
clone size: few
J gene: TRBJ1-2
CDR3 protein: CASSLDGYGYTF
CDR3 DNA: TGTGCCAGCAGCTTAGACGGTTATGGCTACACCTTC

CDR3 length: 12
V gene: TRBV20-1
D gene: .
clone size: .
J gene: TRBJ1-2
CDR3 protein: CSASRGLDGYTF
CDR3 DNA: TGCAGTGCTAGCCGCGGGTTGGATGGCTACACCTTC

CDR3 length: 14
V gene: TRBV6-1
D gene: TRBD1
clone size: .
J gene: TRBJ1-6
CDR3 protein: CASSRTGLHSPLHF
CDR3 DNA: TGTGCCAGCAGTCGGACAGGGTTGCATTCACCCCTCCACTTT

CDR3 length: 14
V gene: TRBV20-1
D gene: .
clone size: few
J gene: TRBJ1-2
CDR3 protein: CSAFRDKGYGGYTF
CDR3 DNA: TGCAGTGCTTTTAGGGACAAGGGCTACGGGGGCTACACCTTC

CDR3 length: 11
V gene: TRBV11-2
D gene: .
clone size: .
J gene: TRBJ2-7
CDR3 protein: CASSPSYEQYF
CDR3 DNA: TGTGCCAGCAGCCCTTCCTACGAGCAGTACTTC

CDR3 length: 13
V gene: TRBV5-1
D gene: .
clone size: .
J gene: TRBJ2-5
CDR3 protein: CASSLGVQETQYF
CDR3 DNA: TGCGCCAGCAGCCTGGGAGTCCAAGAGACCCAGTACTTC

CDR3 length: 13
V gene: TRBV27
D gene: .
clone size: .
J gene: TRBJ1-1
CDR3 protein: CASSPMGYTEAFF
CDR3 DNA: TGTGCCAGCAGCCCTATGGGGTACACTGAAGCTTTCTTT

CDR3 length: 13
V gene: TRBV10-3
D gene: TRBD1
clone size: .
J gene: TRBJ1-2
CDR3 protein: CAAGSGQGYGYTF
CDR3 DNA: TGTGCCGCAGGCTCGGGACAGGGCTATGGCTACACCTTC

CDR3 length: 16
V gene: TRBV7-6
D gene: TRBD1
clone size: .
J gene: TRBJ1-2
CDR3 protein: CASSLGGQGAPGGYTF
CDR3 DNA: TGTGCCAGCAGCTTAGGAGGACAGGGGGCCCCGGGTGGCTACACCTTC

CDR3 length: 14
V gene: TRBV28
D gene: .
clone size: .
J gene: TRBJ2-7
CDR3 protein: CASSSPGGSTEQYF
CDR3 DNA: TGTGCCAGCAGTTCACCAGGGGGGTCTACGGAGCAGTACTTC

CDR3 length: 11
V gene: TRBV10-3
D gene: .
clone size: .
J gene: TRBJ1-2
CDR3 protein: CAIGGDNGYTF
CDR3 DNA: TGTGCCATCGGCGGGGATAACGGCTACACCTTC

CDR3 length: 12
V gene: TRBV7-9
D gene: TRBD2
clone size: .
J gene: TRBJ2-7
CDR3 protein: CASGSLAGTQYF
CDR3 DNA: TGTGCCAGCGGCTCCTTAGCGGGCACGCAGTACTTC

CDR3 length: 15
V gene: TRBV7-2
D gene: .
clone size: .
J gene: TRBJ1-5
CDR3 protein: CANSLGAQGGQPQHF
CDR3 DNA: TGTGCCAACAGCTTAGGGGCACAGGGAGGTCAGCCCCAGCATTTT

CDR3 length: 13
V gene: TRBV20-1
D gene: TRBD1
clone size: .
J gene: TRBJ1-1
CDR3 protein: CSAPGQGASEAFF
CDR3 DNA: TGCAGTGCTCCGGGACAGGGGGCTTCTGAAGCTTTCTTT

CDR3 length: 11
V gene: TRBV28
D gene: .
clone size: .
J gene: TRBJ1-2
CDR3 protein: CASSFLSGYTF
CDR3 DNA: TGTGCCAGCAGTTTCTTAAGTGGCTACACCTTC

CDR3 length: 14
V gene: TRBV20-1
D gene: .
clone size: .
J gene: TRBJ1-2
CDR3 protein: CSARDSTGTYGYTF
CDR3 DNA: TGCAGTGCTAGAGATTCGACAGGTACTTATGGCTACACCTTC

CDR3 length: 13
V gene: TRBV20-1
D gene: .
clone size: .
J gene: TRBJ1-3
CDR3 protein: CSAMAGRGDTIYF
CDR3 DNA: TGCAGTGCTATGGCGGGGAGGGGTGACACCATATATTTT

CDR3 length: 11
V gene: TRBV20-1
D gene: .
clone size: .
J gene: TRBJ1-1
CDR3 protein: CSVRGNTEAFF
CDR3 DNA: TGCAGTGTAAGGGGTAACACTGAAGCTTTCTTT

CDR3 length: 14
V gene: TRBV28
D gene: .
clone size: .
J gene: TRBJ1-2
CDR3 protein: CASSLPGAPGGYTF
CDR3 DNA: TGTGCCAGCAGTTTACCGGGGGCGCCCGGTGGCTACACCTTC

CDR3 length: 11
V gene: TRBV6-2/TRBV6-3
D gene: .
clone size: .
J gene: TRBJ1-1
CDR3 protein: CAIREDTEAFF
CDR3 DNA: TGTGCCATCAGAGAAGACACTGAAGCTTTCTTT

CDR3 length: 14
V gene: TRBV5-1
D gene: .
clone size: few
J gene: TRBJ2-7
CDR3 protein: CASSRAPGNYEQYF
CDR3 DNA: TGCGCCAGCAGCCGGGCCCCAGGGAACTACGAGCAGTACTTC